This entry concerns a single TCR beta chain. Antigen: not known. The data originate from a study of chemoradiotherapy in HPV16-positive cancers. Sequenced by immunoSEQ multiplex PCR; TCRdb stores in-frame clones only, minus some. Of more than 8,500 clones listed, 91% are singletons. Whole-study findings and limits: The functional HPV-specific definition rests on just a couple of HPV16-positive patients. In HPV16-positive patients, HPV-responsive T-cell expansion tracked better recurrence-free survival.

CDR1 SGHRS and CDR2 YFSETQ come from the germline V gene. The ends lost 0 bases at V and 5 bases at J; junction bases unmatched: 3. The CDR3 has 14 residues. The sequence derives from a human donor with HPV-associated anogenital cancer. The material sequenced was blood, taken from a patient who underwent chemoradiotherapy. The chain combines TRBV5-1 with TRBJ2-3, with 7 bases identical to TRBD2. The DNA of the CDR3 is TGCGCCAGCAGCTTGGCGGGGGGAGGAGATACGCAGTATTTT. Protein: CASSLAGGGDTQYF.